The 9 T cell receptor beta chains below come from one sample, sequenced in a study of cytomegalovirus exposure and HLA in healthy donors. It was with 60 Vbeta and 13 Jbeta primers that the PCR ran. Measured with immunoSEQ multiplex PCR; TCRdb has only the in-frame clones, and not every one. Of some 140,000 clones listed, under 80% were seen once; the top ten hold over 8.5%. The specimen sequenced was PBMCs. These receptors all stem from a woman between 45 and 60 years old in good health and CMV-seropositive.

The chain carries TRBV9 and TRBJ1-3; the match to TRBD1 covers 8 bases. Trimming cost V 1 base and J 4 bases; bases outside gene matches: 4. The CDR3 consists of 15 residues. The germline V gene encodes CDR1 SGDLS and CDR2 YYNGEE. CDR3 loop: CASSVMDRAGNTIYF. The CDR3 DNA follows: TGTGCCAGCAGCGTAATGGACAGGGCAGGAAACACCATATATTTT.

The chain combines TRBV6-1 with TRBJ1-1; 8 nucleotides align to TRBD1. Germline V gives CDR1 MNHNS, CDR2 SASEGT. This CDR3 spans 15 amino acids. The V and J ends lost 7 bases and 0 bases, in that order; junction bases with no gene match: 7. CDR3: CASTTGQGLNTEAFF. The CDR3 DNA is TGTGCCAGCACTACAGGACAGGGACTGAACACTGAAGCTTTCTTT.

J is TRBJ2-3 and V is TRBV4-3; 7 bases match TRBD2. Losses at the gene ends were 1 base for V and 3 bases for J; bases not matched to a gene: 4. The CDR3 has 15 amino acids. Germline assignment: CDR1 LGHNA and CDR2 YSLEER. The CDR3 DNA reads TGCGCCAGCAGCCAAGGAACGGGGGGAACAGATACGCAGTATTTT. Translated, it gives CASSQGTGGTDTQYF.

The CDR3 reads CASSQESRGRDNEQFF. The CDR3 nucleotides read TGTGCCAGCAGCCAAGAGTCAAGGGGGAGGGACAATGAGCAGTTCTTC. The rearrangement uses TRBV4-2 and TRBJ2-1; tentatively, D is TRBD2 (7 bases). This CDR3 is 16 amino acids long. The germline CDR1 and CDR2 sequences are LGHNA and YNFKEQ. V was clipped by 0 bases and J by 5 bases, with 14 bases between them.

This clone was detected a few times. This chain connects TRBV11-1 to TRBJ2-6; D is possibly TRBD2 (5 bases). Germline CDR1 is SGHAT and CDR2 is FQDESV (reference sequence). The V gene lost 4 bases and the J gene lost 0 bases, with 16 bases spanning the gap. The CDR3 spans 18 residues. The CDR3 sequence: CASSSAGGTFSGANVLTF. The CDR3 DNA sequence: TGTGCCAGCAGCTCCGCGGGCGGAACCTTCTCTGGGGCCAACGTCCTGACTTTC.

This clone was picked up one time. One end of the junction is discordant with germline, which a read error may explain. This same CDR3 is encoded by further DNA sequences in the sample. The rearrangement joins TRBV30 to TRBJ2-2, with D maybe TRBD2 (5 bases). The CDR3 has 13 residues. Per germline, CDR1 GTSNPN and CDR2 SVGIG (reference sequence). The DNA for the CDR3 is TGTGCCTGGAGTGTACGAGGGTCCGGGGAGCTGTTTTTC. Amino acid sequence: CAWSVRGSGELFF.

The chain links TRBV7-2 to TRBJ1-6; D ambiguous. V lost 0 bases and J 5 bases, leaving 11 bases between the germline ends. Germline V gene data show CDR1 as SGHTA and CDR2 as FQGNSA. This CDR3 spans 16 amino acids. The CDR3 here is CASSLARGLHNSPLHF. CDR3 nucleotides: TGTGCCAGCAGCTTAGCGCGAGGACTTCATAATTCACCCCTCCACTTT. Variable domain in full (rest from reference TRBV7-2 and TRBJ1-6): GAGVSQSPSNKVTEKGKDVELRCDPISGHTALYWYRQSLGQGLEFLIYFQGNSAPDKSGLPSDRFSAERTGGSVSTLTIQRTQQEDSAVYLCASSLARGLHNSPLHFGNGTRLTVT.

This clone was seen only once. The CDR3 coding sequence is TGTGCCAGCAGCTTCGCGGGGTACAATGAGCAGTTCTTC. Protein: CASSFAGYNEQFF. V usage is TRBV7-2 and J usage is TRBJ2-1; weak D call: TRBD2 (6 bases). The ends were cut back, 3 bases at V and 4 bases at J, with 7 bases in the middle. Germline CDR1 SGHTA, CDR2 FQGNSA. There are 13 residues in the CDR3.

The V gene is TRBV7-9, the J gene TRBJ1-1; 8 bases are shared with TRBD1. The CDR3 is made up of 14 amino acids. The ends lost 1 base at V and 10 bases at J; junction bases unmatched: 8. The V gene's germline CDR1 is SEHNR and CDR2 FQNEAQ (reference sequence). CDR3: CASSLEAGGGGAFF. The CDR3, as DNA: TGTGCCAGCAGCTTAGAGGCAGGGGGCGGAGGAGCTTTCTTT.